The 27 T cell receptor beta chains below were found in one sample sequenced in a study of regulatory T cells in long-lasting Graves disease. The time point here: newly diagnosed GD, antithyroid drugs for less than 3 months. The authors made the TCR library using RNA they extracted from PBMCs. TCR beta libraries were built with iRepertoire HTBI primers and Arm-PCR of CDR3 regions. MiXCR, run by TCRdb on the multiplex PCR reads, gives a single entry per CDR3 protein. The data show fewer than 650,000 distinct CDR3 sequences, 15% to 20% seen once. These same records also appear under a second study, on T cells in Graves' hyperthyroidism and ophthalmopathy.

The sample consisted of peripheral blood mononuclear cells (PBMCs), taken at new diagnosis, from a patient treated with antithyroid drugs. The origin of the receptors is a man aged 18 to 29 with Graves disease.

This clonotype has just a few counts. CDR3 sequence reads: CASTTPAGGRNEQFF. For the CDR3, the DNA is TGTGCCAGCACCACCCCCGCGGGAGGTCGCAATGAGCAGTTCTTC. V gene TRBV6-1 combines with J gene TRBJ2-1; TRBD2 matches 8 bases. The CDR3 is 15 amino acids. V shed 7 bases, J shed 6 bases, and the junction held 11 bases outside the gene matches. Germline V gives CDR1 MNHNS, CDR2 SASEGT.

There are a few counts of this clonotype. The CDR3 nucleotides read TGTGCCAGCAGCCTAAGATCTAGCGGGAGTGGGAACATTCAGTACTTC. This translates into CASSLRSSGSGNIQYF. The chain employs TRBV6-1 and TRBJ2-4; 10 bases agree with TRBD2. CDR3 size: 16 residues. Unmatched junction bases numbered 12, after V lost 6 bases and J lost 7 bases. Germline-derived CDR1 and CDR2 are MNHNS and SASEGT.

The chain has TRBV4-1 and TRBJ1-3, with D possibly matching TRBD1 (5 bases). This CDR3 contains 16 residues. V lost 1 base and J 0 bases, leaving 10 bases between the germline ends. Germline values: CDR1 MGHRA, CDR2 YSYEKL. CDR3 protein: CASSQGGGGSGNTIYF. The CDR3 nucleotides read TGCGCCAGCAGCCAAGGGGGCGGGGGCTCTGGAAACACCATATATTTT.

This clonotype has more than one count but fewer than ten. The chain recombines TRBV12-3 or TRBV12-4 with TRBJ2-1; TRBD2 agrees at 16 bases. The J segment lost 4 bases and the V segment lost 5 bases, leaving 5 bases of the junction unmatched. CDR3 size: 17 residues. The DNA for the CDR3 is TGTGCCAGCAGTACGGGACTAGCGGGAGGGCCGTACAATGAGCAGTTCTTC. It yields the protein CASSTGLAGGPYNEQFF.

The CDR3 nucleotides are TGTGCCACCAGTGGGGCCAACGTCCTGACTTTC. Encoded protein: CATSGANVLTF. The chain combines TRBV15 with TRBJ2-6, with D hard to call. The V end lost 6 bases, the J end lost 3 bases, and 0 bases lay between the germline ends. Germline CDR1 and CDR2: LNHNV and YYDKDF (reference sequence). The CDR3 is 11 amino acids.

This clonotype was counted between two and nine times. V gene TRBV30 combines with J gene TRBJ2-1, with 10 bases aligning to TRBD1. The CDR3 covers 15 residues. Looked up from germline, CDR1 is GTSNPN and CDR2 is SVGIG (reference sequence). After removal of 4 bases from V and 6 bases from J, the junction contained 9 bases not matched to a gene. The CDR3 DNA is TGTGCCTGGAACGACGGGACAGGGGTCTTCAATGAGCAGTTCTTC. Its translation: CAWNDGTGVFNEQFF.

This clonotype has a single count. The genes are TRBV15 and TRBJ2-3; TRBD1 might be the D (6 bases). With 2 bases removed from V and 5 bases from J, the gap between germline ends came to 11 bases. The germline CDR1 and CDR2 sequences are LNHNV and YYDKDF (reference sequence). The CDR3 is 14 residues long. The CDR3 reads CATSRPGRGDTQYF. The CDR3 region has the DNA TGTGCCACCAGCAGACCAGGCAGGGGAGATACGCAGTATTTT.

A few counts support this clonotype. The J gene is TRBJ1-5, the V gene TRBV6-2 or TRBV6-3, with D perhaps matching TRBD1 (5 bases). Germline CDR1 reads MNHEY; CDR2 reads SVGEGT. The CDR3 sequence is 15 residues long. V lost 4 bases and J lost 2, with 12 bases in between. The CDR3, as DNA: TGTGCCAGCAGTTTGGGGGTTTATGGCAATCAGCCCCAGCATTTT. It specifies CASSLGVYGNQPQHF.

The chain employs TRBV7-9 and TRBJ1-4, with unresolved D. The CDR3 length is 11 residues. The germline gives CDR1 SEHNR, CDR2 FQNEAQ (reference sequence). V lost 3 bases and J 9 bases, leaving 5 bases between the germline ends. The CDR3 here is CASSFGKKLFF. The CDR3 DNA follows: TGTGCCAGCAGCTTCGGCAAAAAACTGTTTTTT. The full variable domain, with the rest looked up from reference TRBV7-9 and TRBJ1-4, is DTGVSQNPRHKITKRGQNVTFRCDPISEHNRLYWYRQTLGQGPEFLTYFQNEAQLEKSRLLSDRFSAERPKGSFSTLEIQRTEQGDSAMYLCASSFGKKLFFGSGTQLSVL.

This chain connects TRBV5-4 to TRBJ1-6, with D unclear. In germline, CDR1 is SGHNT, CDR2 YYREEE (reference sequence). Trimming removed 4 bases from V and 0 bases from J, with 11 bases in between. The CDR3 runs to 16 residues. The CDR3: CASSRTLSSYNSPLHF. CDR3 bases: TGTGCCAGCAGCCGGACCCTTAGCTCCTATAATTCACCCCTCCACTTT. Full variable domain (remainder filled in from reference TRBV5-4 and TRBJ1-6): ETGVTQSPTHLIKTRGQQVTLRCSSQSGHNTVSWYQQALGQGPQFIFQYYREEENGRGNFPPRFSGLQFPNYSSELNVNALELDDSALYLCASSRTLSSYNSPLHFGNGTRLTVT.

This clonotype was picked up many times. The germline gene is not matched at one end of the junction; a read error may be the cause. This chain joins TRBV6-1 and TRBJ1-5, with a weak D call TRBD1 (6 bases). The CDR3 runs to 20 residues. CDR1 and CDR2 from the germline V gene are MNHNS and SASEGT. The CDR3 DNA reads TGCGCCAGCAGTGAGTCCCCGGGACACCTAAGACCCATCAGCAATCAGCCCCAGCATTTT. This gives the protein CASSESPGHLRPISNQPQHF.

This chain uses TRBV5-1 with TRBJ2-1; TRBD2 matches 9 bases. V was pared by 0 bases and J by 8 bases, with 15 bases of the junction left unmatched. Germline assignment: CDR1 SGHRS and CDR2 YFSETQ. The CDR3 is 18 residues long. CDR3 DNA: TGCGCCAGCAGCTTGGCCCGGACTAGCGAATCGACTACAGATGAGCAGTTCTTC. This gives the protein CASSLARTSESTTDEQFF.

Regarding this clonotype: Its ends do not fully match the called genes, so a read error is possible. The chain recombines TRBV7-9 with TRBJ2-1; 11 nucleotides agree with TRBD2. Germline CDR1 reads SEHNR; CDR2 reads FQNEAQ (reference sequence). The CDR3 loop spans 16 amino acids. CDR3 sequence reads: CASSQSTSGVAYEQFF. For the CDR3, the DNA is TGCGCCAGCAGCCAATCGACTAGCGGGGTAGCCTACGAGCAGTTCTTC.

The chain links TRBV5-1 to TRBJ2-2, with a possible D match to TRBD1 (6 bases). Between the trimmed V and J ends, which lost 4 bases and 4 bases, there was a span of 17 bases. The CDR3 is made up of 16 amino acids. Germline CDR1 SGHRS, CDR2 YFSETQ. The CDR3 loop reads CASSITGIVGTGELFF. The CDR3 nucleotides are TGCGCCAGCAGCATTACAGGGATAGTCGGCACCGGGGAGCTGTTTTTT. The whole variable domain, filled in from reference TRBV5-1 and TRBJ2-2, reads KAGVTQTPRYLIKTRGQQVTLSCSPISGHRSVSWYQQTPGQGLQFLFEYFSETQRNKGNFPGRFSGRQFSNSRSEMNVSTLELGDSALYLCASSITGIVGTGELFFGEGSRLTVL.

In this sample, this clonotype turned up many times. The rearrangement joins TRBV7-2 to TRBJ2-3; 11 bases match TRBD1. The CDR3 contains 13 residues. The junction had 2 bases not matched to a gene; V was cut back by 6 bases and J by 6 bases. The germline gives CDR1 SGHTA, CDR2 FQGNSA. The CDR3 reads CASRRDRGDTQYF. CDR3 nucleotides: TGTGCCAGCAGGAGGGACAGGGGGGATACGCAGTATTTT.

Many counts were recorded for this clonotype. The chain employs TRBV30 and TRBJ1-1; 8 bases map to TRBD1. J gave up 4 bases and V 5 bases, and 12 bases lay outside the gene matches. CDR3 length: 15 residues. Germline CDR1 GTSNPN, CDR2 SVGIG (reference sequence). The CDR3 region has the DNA TGTGCCTGGGCAGGGGGCGGATGGTTGGTCACTGAAGCTTTCTTT. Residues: CAWAGGGWLVTEAFF.

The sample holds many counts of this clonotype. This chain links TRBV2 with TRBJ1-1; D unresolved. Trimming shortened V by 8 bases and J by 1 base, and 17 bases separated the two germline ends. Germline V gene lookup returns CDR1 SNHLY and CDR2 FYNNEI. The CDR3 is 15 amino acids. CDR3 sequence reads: CASVYDTMGNTEAFF. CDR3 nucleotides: TGTGCCAGCGTATACGACACCATGGGGAACACTGAAGCTTTCTTT.

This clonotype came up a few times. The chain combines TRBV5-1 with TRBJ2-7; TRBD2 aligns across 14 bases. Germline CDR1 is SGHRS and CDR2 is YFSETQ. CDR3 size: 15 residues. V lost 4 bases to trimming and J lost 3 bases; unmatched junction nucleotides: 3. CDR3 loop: CASSAGLAGDYEQYF. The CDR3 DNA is TGCGCCAGCAGCGCGGGACTAGCGGGAGACTACGAGCAGTACTTC.

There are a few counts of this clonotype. Here the CDR3 reads CASSLARGSGFSYEQYF. The CDR3 DNA is TGTGCCAGCAGCTTAGCGAGGGGTAGCGGGTTCTCCTACGAGCAGTACTTC. The rearrangement uses TRBV7-6 and TRBJ2-7, with TRBD2 matching 7 bases. V was clipped by 0 bases and J by 0 bases; unmatched bases: 8. The CDR3 contains 17 residues. Germline V lookup: CDR1 SGHVS, CDR2 FNYEAQ.

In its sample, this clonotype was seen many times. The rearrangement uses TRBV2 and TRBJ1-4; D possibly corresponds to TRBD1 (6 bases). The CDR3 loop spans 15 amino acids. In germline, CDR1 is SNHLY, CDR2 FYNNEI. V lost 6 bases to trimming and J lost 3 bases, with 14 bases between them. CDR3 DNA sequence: TGTGCCAGCAGCGGAAGGACAGCCGCTAATGAAAAACTGTTTTTT. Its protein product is CASSGRTAANEKLFF.

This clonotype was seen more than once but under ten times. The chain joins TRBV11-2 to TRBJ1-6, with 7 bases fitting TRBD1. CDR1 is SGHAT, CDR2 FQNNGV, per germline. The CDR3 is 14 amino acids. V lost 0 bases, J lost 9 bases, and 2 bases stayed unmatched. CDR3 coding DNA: TGTGCCAGCAGCTTAGACAGGGGGAGTTCACCCCTCCACTTT. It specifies CASSLDRGSSPLHF.

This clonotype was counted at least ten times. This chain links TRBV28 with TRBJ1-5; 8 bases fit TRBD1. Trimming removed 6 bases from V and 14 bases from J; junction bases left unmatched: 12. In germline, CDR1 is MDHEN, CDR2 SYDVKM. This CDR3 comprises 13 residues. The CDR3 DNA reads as TGTGCCAGCAGCTTAAGGGGACAGGCCCGAGAGCATTTT. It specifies CASSLRGQAREHF.

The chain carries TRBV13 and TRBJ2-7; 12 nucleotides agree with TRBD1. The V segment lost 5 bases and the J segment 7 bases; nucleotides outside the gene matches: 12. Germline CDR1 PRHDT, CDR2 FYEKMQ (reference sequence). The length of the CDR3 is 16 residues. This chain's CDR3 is CASSGPGTGGIREQYF. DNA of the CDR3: TGTGCCAGCAGCGGCCCCGGGACAGGGGGCATTAGGGAGCAGTACTTC.

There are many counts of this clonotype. The CDR3 nucleotides are TGTGCCAGCAGTGGGGGGCCCGGTACCGGGGAGCTGTTTTTT. Translating gives CASSGGPGTGELFF. The chain combines TRBV12-3 or TRBV12-4 with TRBJ2-2; D possibly matches TRBD1 or TRBD2 (6 bases each). The CDR3 loop spans 14 amino acids. V was trimmed by 5 bases and J by 5 bases, leaving 12 bases between them.

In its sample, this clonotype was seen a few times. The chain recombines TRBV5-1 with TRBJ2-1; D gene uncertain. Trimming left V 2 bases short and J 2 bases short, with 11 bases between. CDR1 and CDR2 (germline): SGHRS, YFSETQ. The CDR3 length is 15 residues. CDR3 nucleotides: TGCGCCAGCAGCTTTTTGACTGGACCCTACAATGAGCAGTTCTTC. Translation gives CASSFLTGPYNEQFF.

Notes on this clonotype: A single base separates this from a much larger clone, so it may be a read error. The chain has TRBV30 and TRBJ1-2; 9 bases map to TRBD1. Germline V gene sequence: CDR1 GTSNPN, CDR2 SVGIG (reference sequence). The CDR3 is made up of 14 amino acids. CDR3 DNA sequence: TGTGCCTGGGGGAACAGGGGGCGCGTCTATGCCTACACCTTC. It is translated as CAWGNRGRVYAYTF.

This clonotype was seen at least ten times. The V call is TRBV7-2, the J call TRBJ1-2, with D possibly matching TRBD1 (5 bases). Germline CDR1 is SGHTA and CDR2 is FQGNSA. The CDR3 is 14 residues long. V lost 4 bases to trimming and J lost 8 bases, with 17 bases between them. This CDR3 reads CASSSIQGDGGYTF. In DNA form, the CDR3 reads TGTGCCAGCAGCTCCATCCAGGGCGATGGGGGCTACACCTTC.